These 26 T cell receptor beta chains share one sample of origin, sequenced in a study of CD8 T cells in Susac syndrome. RNA, at 0.5 to 1 ug, was reverse transcribed with random hexamers. TCRdb used MiXCR to reprocess the immunoSEQ multiplex PCR reads, holding one entry per CDR3 protein. Among around 270,000 distinct CDR3 sequences listed, approximately 85% were seen once. Source material: CD8+ T cells from PBMCs. The receptors originated from a human donor with multiple sclerosis.

CDR3 in DNA: TGTGCCAGCAGCCGCTCGGCTCTGAGGGTCAATGAGCAGTTCTTC. Protein product: CASSRSALRVNEQFF. The chain is built from TRBV6-5 and TRBJ2-1; a weak D match, TRBD2 (5 bases). CDR3 size: 15 residues. The germline V gene has CDR1 MNHEY and CDR2 SVGAGI. Trimming shortened V by 6 bases and J by 6 bases, and 18 bases separated the two germline ends.

The genes are TRBV28 and TRBJ2-5, with D perhaps assigned TRBD1 or TRBD2 (5 bases each). CDR1 and CDR2 (germline): MDHEN, SYDVKM. V lost 7 bases and J 1 base, leaving 19 bases between the germline ends. There are 16 residues in the CDR3. The CDR3 here is CASIHVRDALQETQYF. The CDR3 DNA reads TGTGCCAGCATTCACGTTCGGGACGCACTCCAAGAGACCCAGTACTTC.

The chain uses TRBV19 and TRBJ1-2; D remains ambiguous. V lost 5 bases and J 8 bases, leaving 12 bases between the germline ends. The germline V gene has CDR1 LNHDA and CDR2 SQIVND (reference sequence). The CDR3 contains 12 residues. Here the CDR3 DNA reads TGTGCCAGTAGTCTCGACACCACAGGCTACACCTTC. Its translation: CASSLDTTGYTF.

This clonotype was counted once. This chain uses TRBV19 with TRBJ2-7; a possible D gene is TRBD1 (5 bases). Germline V gives CDR1 LNHDA, CDR2 SQIVND (reference sequence). The CDR3 totals 11 residues. Trimming removed 6 bases from V and 6 bases from J, with 9 bases in between. The CDR3 here is CASSQGGEQYF. The CDR3 DNA sequence: TGTGCCAGTAGCCAGGGCGGCGAGCAGTACTTC. Combining the CDR3 with reference TRBV19 and TRBJ2-7 gives the whole variable domain DGGITQSPKYLFRKEGQNVTLSCEQNLNHDAMYWYRQDPGQGLRLIYYSQIVNDFQKGDIAEGYSVSREKKESFPLTVTSAQKNPTAFYLCASSQGGEQYFGPGTRLTVT.

The DNA of the CDR3 is TGTGCCAGTTCGGGACTAGAAGGTTTATTGAATGAGCAGTTCTTC. It codes for CASSGLEGLLNEQFF. This sequence joins TRBV19 and TRBJ2-1; 8 bases align to TRBD2. This CDR3 region has 15 residues. V gave up 8 bases and J gave up 7 bases; unmatched junction bases: 13. CDR1 and CDR2 from the germline V gene are LNHDA and SQIVND (reference sequence).

V usage is TRBV10-1 and J usage is TRBJ1-1; D is uncertain. This CDR3 is 13 amino acids long. CDR1 is WNHNN, CDR2 SYGVQD, per germline (reference sequence). V shed 0 bases and J shed 1 base, with 3 bases lying between them. The CDR3 is CASSESWNTEAFF. In DNA form, the CDR3 reads TGCGCCAGCAGTGAGTCATGGAACACTGAAGCTTTCTTT.

The chain employs TRBV10-3 and TRBJ2-3; TRBD2 matches 7 bases. V was pared by 3 bases and J by 2 bases, with 5 bases of the junction left unmatched. CDR1 ENHRY and CDR2 SYGVKD come from the germline V gene. This CDR3 comprises 15 residues. The DNA of the CDR3 is TGTGCCATCAGTGACCGGCGGGAGACCACAGATACGCAGTATTTT. Protein sequence: CAISDRRETTDTQYF.

Here the CDR3 reads CASGSFSEQYF. The CDR3 coding sequence is TGCGCCAGCGGAAGTTTTAGCGAGCAGTACTTC. This chain joins TRBV10-2 and TRBJ2-7; D ambiguous. Germline-derived CDR1 and CDR2 are WSHSY and SAAADI. The CDR3 sequence is 11 residues long. V was cut by 8 bases and J by 6 bases, with 11 bases left in between.

This chain connects TRBV11-2 to TRBJ2-1; D is possibly TRBD2 (6 bases). Germline-derived CDR1 and CDR2 are SGHAT and FQNNGV. Trimming removed 3 bases at V and 4 bases at J, with 16 bases between. The CDR3 runs 16 residues. The CDR3 nucleotides are TGTGCCAGCAGCTTGACGGGCGGGATTCGATACAATGAGCAGTTCTTC. The encoded protein is CASSLTGGIRYNEQFF. The full variable domain, rest sourced from reference TRBV11-2 and TRBJ2-1, is EAGVAQSPRYKIIEKRQSVAFWCNPISGHATLYWYQQILGQGPKLLIQFQNNGVVDDSQLPKDRFSAERLKGVDSTLKIQPAKLEDSAVYLCASSLTGGIRYNEQFFGPGTRLTVL.

This rearrangement joins TRBV30 to TRBJ1-5, with D perhaps matching TRBD1 (6 bases). V gave up 3 bases and J gave up 9 bases, with 15 bases separating them. This CDR3 is built from 13 residues. Germline V gene data show CDR1 as GTSNPN and CDR2 as SVGIG (reference sequence). The CDR3 DNA reads as TGTGCCTGGAGGGGAGGGGGGGAGGGGCCCCAGCATTTT. Its protein product is CAWRGGGEGPQHF.

This chain links TRBV12-3 or TRBV12-4 with TRBJ2-2; unclear D gene. Trimming stripped 2 bases from V and 1 base from J, with 17 bases between. The CDR3 has 18 residues. As DNA, the CDR3 is TGTGCCAGCAGTTTATCGACAAGTCTCCAAGGGAACACCGGGGAGCTGTTTTTT. Protein sequence: CASSLSTSLQGNTGELFF.

This clonotype was detected only once. The chain is built from TRBV20-1 and TRBJ1-5; unclear D gene. This CDR3 comprises 12 residues. V was pared by 3 bases and J by 0 bases, with 3 bases between. Germline V gene sequence: CDR1 DFQATT, CDR2 SNEGSKA (reference sequence). The CDR3 DNA reads TGCAGTGCTAGCGATAGCAATCAGCCCCAGCATTTT. This encodes CSASDSNQPQHF.

J is TRBJ2-3 and V is TRBV29-1; the match to TRBD2 covers 12 bases. This CDR3 is built from 20 residues. Trimming cost V 1 base and J 0 bases; bases outside gene matches: 14. From germline, CDR1 is SQVTM and CDR2 ANQGSEA. CDR3 sequence: CSVEVRTSGKIDPSTDTQYF. The CDR3 nucleotides are TGCAGCGTTGAAGTGCGGACTAGCGGGAAGATAGACCCTAGCACAGATACGCAGTATTTT.

The J gene is TRBJ1-5, the V gene TRBV4-3; D remains unclear. Between the trimmed V and J ends, which lost 0 bases and 6 bases, there was a span of 6 bases. Germline V gives CDR1 LGHNA, CDR2 YSLEER. The CDR3 is made up of 13 amino acids. The CDR3 here is CASSQDRAQPQHF. The CDR3 nucleotides are TGCGCCAGCAGCCAAGATAGGGCTCAGCCCCAGCATTTT.

The J gene is TRBJ1-2, the V gene TRBV10-2; possible D gene TRBD1, 5 bases. The CDR3 is 14 amino acids. V was pared by 2 bases and J by 7 bases, with 14 bases between. Germline V gene data show CDR1 as WSHSY and CDR2 as SAAADI. CDR3 coding DNA: TGCGCCAGCAGTGAGATCGGGGCAGCCTTTGGCTACACCTTC. This codes for CASSEIGAAFGYTF.

The chain is built from TRBV12-3 or TRBV12-4 and TRBJ2-7; D gene unclear. The CDR3 length is 12 residues. Trimming took 5 bases from V and 7 from J, leaving 12 bases between them. CDR3 amino acids: CASSPNAEEQYF. The CDR3 DNA reads TGTGCCAGCAGTCCCAACGCCGAGGAGCAGTACTTC.

V usage is TRBV25-1 and J usage is TRBJ2-1; 8 bases are a match to TRBD1. The CDR3 spans 16 residues. The J segment lost 8 bases and the V segment lost 6 bases, leaving 15 bases of the junction unmatched. Germline V lookup: CDR1 MGHDK, CDR2 SYGVNS. The CDR3 is CASSPSRDRPPHEQFF. The CDR3 bases are TGTGCCAGCAGCCCCTCCCGGGACAGGCCCCCGCATGAGCAGTTCTTC.

The chain combines TRBV4-1 with TRBJ1-1; D remains unclear. The germline CDR1 and CDR2 sequences are MGHRA and YSYEKL. The CDR3 runs to 15 residues. With 3 bases removed from V and 0 bases from J, the gap between germline ends came to 11 bases. The CDR3 sequence is CASSQTSLMNTEAFF. CDR3 coding DNA: TGCGCCAGCAGCCAGACCTCTCTGATGAACACTGAAGCTTTCTTT.

This clonotype was counted between two and nine times. This chain connects TRBV3-1 to TRBJ2-7; a weak D match, TRBD1 (7 bases). V was clipped by 3 bases and J by 5 bases, with 20 bases between them. The CDR3 has 16 amino acids. Germline assignment: CDR1 LGHDT and CDR2 YNNKEL (reference sequence). Here the CDR3 reads CASSQEIQGRGNEQYF. CDR3 nucleotide sequence: TGTGCCAGCAGCCAGGAAATACAGGGGCGCGGGAACGAGCAGTACTTC.

The chain combines TRBV27 with TRBJ2-7; 14 nucleotides line up with TRBD2. Trimming took 2 bases from V and 3 from J; bases not matched to a gene: 3. There are 16 residues in the CDR3. Germline CDR1 MNHEY, CDR2 SMNVEV (reference sequence). This chain's CDR3 is CASSLGTSGSFYEQYF. The DNA of the CDR3 is TGTGCCAGCAGTTTAGGGACTAGCGGGAGTTTCTACGAGCAGTACTTC.

The chain joins TRBV9 to TRBJ1-2; weak D call: TRBD1 (6 bases). The length of the CDR3 is 13 residues. Germline CDR1 reads SGDLS; CDR2 reads YYNGEE. Trimming stripped 3 bases from V and 8 bases from J, with 14 bases between. The CDR3 is CASSAGAGGGYTF. In DNA, the CDR3 is TGTGCCAGCAGCGCAGGGGCGGGTGGAGGCTACACCTTC.

In its sample, this clonotype was seen once. The chain is built from TRBV28 and TRBJ2-7; D ambiguous. Germline V gene lookup returns CDR1 MDHEN and CDR2 SYDVKM. The CDR3 extends over 12 amino acids. The V and J ends lost 4 bases and 8 bases respectively, with 12 bases between them. The DNA for the CDR3 is TGTGCCAGCAGTTCCCCCCCTACGCAGCAGTACTTC. This sequence encodes CASSSPPTQQYF. Full variable domain (remainder filled in from reference TRBV28 and TRBJ2-7): DVKVTQSSRYLVKRTGEKVFLECVQDMDHENMFWYRQDPGLGLRLIYFSYDVKMKEKGDIPEGYSVSREKKERFSLILESASTNQTSMYLCASSSPPTQQYFGPGTRLTVT.

V and J are TRBV21-1 and TRBJ1-1. TRBV21-1 is a pseudogene locus. CDR3 size: 13 residues. The CDR3 sequence is CASSTLLGTEAFF. In DNA form, the CDR3 reads TGTGCCAGCAGCACTCTACTAGGGACTGAAGCTTTCTTT.

The chain employs TRBV15 and TRBJ2-7; D possibly corresponds to TRBD2 (7 bases). In germline, CDR1 is LNHNV, CDR2 YYDKDF (reference sequence). The CDR3 covers 15 residues. The V end lost 1 base, the J end lost 2 bases, and 12 bases lay between the germline ends. CDR3: CATSRAGGTAYEQYF. In DNA form, the CDR3 reads TGTGCCACCAGCAGAGCGGGGGGCACGGCCTACGAGCAGTACTTC.

V is TRBV24-1 and J is TRBJ2-3; 9 bases are a match to TRBD2. CDR1 and CDR2 (germline): KGHDR, SFDVKD. Germline trimming cut 5 bases from V and 6 bases from J; bases unmatched to any gene: 14. The CDR3 contains 17 residues. CDR3 sequence: CATSVPRREGLTDTQYF. The CDR3 region has the DNA TGTGCCACCAGTGTCCCCAGGCGGGAGGGCCTGACGGATACGCAGTATTTT.

This clonotype was seen once. CDR3 region: CASITPAGLGNTIYF. For the CDR3, the DNA is TGTGCCAGCATTACCCCGGCAGGGCTTGGAAACACCATATATTTT. J is TRBJ1-3 and V is TRBV12-3 or TRBV12-4; TRBD1 is a possible D gene (5 bases). Trimming took off 7 bases at V and 3 bases at J, with 16 bases between the two ends. The CDR3 is 15 residues long.